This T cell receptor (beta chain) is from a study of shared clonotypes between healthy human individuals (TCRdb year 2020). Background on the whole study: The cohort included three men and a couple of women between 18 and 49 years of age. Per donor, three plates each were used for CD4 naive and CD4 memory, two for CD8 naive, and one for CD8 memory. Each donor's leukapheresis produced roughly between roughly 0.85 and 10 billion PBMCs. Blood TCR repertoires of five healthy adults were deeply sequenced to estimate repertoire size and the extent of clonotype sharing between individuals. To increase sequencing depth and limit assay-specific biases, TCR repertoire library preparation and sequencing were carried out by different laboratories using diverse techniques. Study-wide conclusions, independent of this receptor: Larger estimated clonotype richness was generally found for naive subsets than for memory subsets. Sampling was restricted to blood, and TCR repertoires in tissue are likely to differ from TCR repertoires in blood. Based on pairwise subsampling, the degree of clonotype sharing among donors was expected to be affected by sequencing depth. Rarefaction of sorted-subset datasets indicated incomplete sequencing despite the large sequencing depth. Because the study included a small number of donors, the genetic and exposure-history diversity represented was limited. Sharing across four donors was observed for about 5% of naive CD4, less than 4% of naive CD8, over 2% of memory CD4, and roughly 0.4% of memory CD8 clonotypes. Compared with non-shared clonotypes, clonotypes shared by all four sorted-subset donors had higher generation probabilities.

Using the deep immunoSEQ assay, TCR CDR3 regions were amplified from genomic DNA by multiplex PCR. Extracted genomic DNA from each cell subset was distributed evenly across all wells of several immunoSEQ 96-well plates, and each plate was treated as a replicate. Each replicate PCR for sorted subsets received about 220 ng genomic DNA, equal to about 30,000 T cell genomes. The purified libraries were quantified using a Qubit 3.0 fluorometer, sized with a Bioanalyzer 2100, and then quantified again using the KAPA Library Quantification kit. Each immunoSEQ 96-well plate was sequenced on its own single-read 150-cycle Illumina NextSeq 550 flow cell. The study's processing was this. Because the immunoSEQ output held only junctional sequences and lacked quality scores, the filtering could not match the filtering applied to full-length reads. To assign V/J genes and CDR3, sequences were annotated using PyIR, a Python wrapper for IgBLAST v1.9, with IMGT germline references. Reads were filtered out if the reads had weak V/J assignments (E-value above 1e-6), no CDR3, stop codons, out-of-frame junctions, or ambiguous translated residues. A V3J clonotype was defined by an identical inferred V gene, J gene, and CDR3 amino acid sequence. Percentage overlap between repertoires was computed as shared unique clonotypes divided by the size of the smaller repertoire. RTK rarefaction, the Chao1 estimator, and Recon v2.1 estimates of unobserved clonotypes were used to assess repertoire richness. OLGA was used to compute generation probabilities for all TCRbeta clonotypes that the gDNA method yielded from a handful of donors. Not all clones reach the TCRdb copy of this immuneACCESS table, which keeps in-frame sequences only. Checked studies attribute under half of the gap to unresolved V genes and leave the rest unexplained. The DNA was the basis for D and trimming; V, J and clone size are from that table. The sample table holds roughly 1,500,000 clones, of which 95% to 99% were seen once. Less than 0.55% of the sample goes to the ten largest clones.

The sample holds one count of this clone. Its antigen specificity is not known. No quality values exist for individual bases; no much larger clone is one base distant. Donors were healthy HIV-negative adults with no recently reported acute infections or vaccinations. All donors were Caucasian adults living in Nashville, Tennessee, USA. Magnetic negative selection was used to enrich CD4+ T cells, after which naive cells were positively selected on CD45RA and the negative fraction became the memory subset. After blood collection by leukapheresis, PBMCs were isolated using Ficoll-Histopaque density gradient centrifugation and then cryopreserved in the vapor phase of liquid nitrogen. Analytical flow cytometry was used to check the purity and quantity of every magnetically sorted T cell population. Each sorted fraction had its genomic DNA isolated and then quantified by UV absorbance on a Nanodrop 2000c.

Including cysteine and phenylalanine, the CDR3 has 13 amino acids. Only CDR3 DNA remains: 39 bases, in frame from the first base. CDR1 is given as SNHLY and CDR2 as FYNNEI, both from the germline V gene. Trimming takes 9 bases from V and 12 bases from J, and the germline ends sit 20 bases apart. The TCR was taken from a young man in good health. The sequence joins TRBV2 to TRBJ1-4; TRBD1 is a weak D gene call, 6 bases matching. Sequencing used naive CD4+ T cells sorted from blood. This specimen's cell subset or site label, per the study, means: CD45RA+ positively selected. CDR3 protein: CASSTGRRGELFF. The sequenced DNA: TGTGCCAGTTCGACAGGCCGCCGGGGTGAACTGTTTTTT.